This T cell receptor beta chain originates from a study of early T cells in non-severe SARS-CoV-2 infection. This CDR3 is built from 15 residues. Trimming took off 8 bases at V and 2 bases at J, with 16 bases between the two ends. This clonotype showed up many times. TCRdb re-called the 5' RACE reads through MiXCR, storing one row per CDR3 protein. In the table there are approximately 76,000 distinct CDR3 sequences, about an eighth of which are singletons. This TCR derives from an adult who was a healthcare worker with PCR-confirmed SARS-CoV-2 infection or an uninfected control (not recorded which). The sample taken for sequencing was whole blood. This chain joins TRBV12-3 or TRBV12-4 and TRBJ1-5, with D possibly matching TRBD1 (6 bases). CDR3 DNA sequence: TGTGCCAGCGGCCAGGGGAGCAGGGGCAATCAGCCCCAGCATTTT. Translation: CASGQGSRGNQPQHF.